Each of the 30 T cell receptor beta chains below was sequenced from the same sample in a study of blood T cell repertoires in COVID-19. Here immunoSEQ multiplex PCR was the method, and the copy in TCRdb shows in-frame clones only, minus some. This repertoire shows 250,000 or so clones, nearly 90% found once; its top ten account for 11%. Sequenced: PBMCs or T cells enriched from blood (not recorded which). These receptors were taken from a man between 25 and 39 years old who had recovered from COVID-19.

This chain links TRBV7-9 with TRBJ2-6; D is ambiguous. Germline CDR1 SEHNR, CDR2 FQNEAQ (reference sequence). Deletions cut 4 bases from V and 13 bases from J, with 14 bases between. CDR3 size: 13 residues. CDR3 coding DNA: TGTGCCAGCAGCTCGACACTGCCACGTGTCCTGACTTTC. Translation: CASSSTLPRVLTF.

This chain links TRBV6-5 with TRBJ2-7, with 7 bases matching TRBD2. From germline, CDR1 is MNHEY and CDR2 SVGAGI. After removal of 7 bases from V and 2 bases from J, the junction contained 11 bases not matched to a gene. The CDR3 has 15 amino acids. The CDR3 sequence is CASMRAGPIAYEQYF. Here the CDR3 DNA reads TGTGCCAGCATGCGAGCGGGACCGATAGCCTACGAGCAGTACTTC.

The rearrangement uses TRBV3-1 (or the pseudogene TRBV3-2) and TRBJ1-2, with TRBD1 matching over 11 bases. The germline gives CDR1 LGHDT, CDR2 YNNKEL (reference sequence). The CDR3 is 15 amino acids. After removal of 4 bases from V and 5 bases from J, the junction contained 6 bases not matched to a gene. CDR3 residues: CASSRSRDRGYGYTF. The CDR3 nucleotides read TGTGCCAGCAGCCGTTCCCGGGACAGGGGGTATGGCTACACCTTC.

This chain uses TRBV15 with TRBJ1-3; D ambiguous. The CDR3 is made up of 14 amino acids. V shed 4 bases and J shed 0 bases, with 7 bases lying between them. Germline V gene sequence: CDR1 LNHNV, CDR2 YYDKDF (reference sequence). The CDR3 DNA follows: TGTGCCACCAGCAATAGGAGCTCTGGAAACACCATATATTTT. Translated, it gives CATSNRSSGNTIYF.

This clone was observed a few times. The chain uses TRBV9 and TRBJ2-7; D call uncertain. The CDR3 is made up of 15 amino acids. The germline CDR1 and CDR2 sequences are SGDLS and YYNGEE. With 4 bases removed from V and 6 bases from J, the gap between germline ends came to 20 bases. The CDR3 region is CASSLKTEPPSEQYF. The CDR3 DNA reads as TGTGCCAGCAGCCTCAAGACGGAGCCCCCCTCCGAGCAGTACTTC.

The V and J genes are TRBV7-8 and TRBJ1-1; D is ambiguous. V was clipped by 1 base and J by 4 bases, with 13 bases between them. Germline CDR1 reads SGHVS; CDR2 reads FQNEAQ. The CDR3 is 15 residues long. The CDR3 region is CASSLDLGKSTEAFF. CDR3 nucleotide sequence: TGTGCCAGCAGCTTAGATTTGGGCAAGAGCACTGAAGCTTTCTTT.

For the CDR3, the DNA is TGTGCCAGCAGCTTGGGGACAGGGGGCATTCGGGAAAAACTGTTTTTT. The encoded protein is CASSLGTGGIREKLFF. This chain joins TRBV5-4 and TRBJ1-4, with 11 positions matching TRBD1. This CDR3 has 16 residues. Germline V gives CDR1 SGHNT, CDR2 YYREEE (reference sequence). The trim removed 0 bases at V and 8 bases at J, leaving 6 bases unmatched. The full variable domain, with the rest looked up from reference TRBV5-4 and TRBJ1-4, is ETGVTQSPTHLIKTRGQQVTLRCSSQSGHNTVSWYQQALGQGPQFIFQYYREEENGRGNFPPRFSGLQFPNYSSELNVNALELDDSALYLCASSLGTGGIREKLFFGSGTQLSVL.

The chain links TRBV19 to TRBJ2-5; 13 positions agree with TRBD2. CDR3 length: 17 residues. Germline CDR1 LNHDA, CDR2 SQIVND (reference sequence). J gave up 4 bases and V 5 bases, and 10 bases lay outside the gene matches. CDR3: CASSSSGLAGVAETQYF. The CDR3 DNA sequence: TGTGCCAGTAGTTCCTCAGGACTAGCGGGAGTTGCAGAGACCCAGTACTTC.

The CDR3 region has the DNA TGTGCCAGCACCGGGACAGGGGACACTGAAGCTTTCTTT. Protein sequence: CASTGTGDTEAFF. The chain recombines TRBV9 with TRBJ1-1; 10 bases line up with TRBD1. Germline V gives CDR1 SGDLS, CDR2 YYNGEE. The CDR3 has 13 amino acids. After removal of 6 bases from V and 3 bases from J, the junction contained 2 bases not matched to a gene. The full variable domain, in which reference TRBV9 and TRBJ1-1 provide the parts outside the CDR3, is DSGVTQTPKHLITATGQRVTLRCSPRSGDLSVYWYQQSLDQGLQFLIQYYNGEERAKGNILERFSAQQFPDLHSELNLSSLELGDSALYFCASTGTGDTEAFFGQGTRLTVV.

The chain uses TRBV18 and TRBJ2-5; weak D call: TRBD2 (6 bases). The CDR3 runs to 14 residues. Trimming removed 6 bases at V and 1 base at J, with 12 bases between. The germline CDR1 and CDR2 sequences are KGHSH and LQKENI. The CDR3 region is CASSSTGGQETQYF. CDR3 nucleotides: TGTGCCAGCTCCTCTACCGGGGGCCAAGAGACCCAGTACTTC.

This clone was counted many times. V and J are TRBV4-1 and TRBJ2-3; TRBD2 matches at 11 bases. This CDR3 is 17 amino acids long. CDR1 is MGHRA, CDR2 YSYEKL, per germline. V shed 3 bases, J shed 2 bases, and the junction held 7 bases outside the gene matches. The CDR3 coding sequence is TGCGCCAGCAGCCACGGGACTAGCGGAAGAAACACAGATACGCAGTATTTT. Amino acid sequence: CASSHGTSGRNTDTQYF.

Only one count was recorded for this clone. The CDR3 region has the DNA TGTGCCAGCAGCGTAGATCGAGGAGGTAGCGGGGGTACTCACAATGAGCAGTTCTTC. This gives the protein CASSVDRGGSGGTHNEQFF. The chain employs TRBV9 and TRBJ2-1, with 9 bases identical to TRBD2. This CDR3 is built from 19 residues. Germline lookup yields CDR1 SGDLS and CDR2 YYNGEE. V shed 0 bases and J 5 bases; nucleotides not matched to a gene: 15.

With respect to this clone: This same CDR3 is encoded by further DNA sequences in the sample. The chain carries TRBV7-4 and TRBJ1-5; a weak D match, TRBD1 (6 bases). This CDR3 comprises 17 residues. Germline values: CDR1 SGHVT, CDR2 SQSDAQ. Here the CDR3 reads CPTRDGYGGGSNQPQHF. Written as DNA, the CDR3 is TGTCCCACCCGCGACGGATACGGGGGGGGCAGCAATCAGCCCCAGCATTTT.

The V and J genes are TRBV13 and TRBJ2-3; the D gene is possibly TRBD1 (5 bases). The V end lost 9 bases, the J end lost 4 bases, and 14 bases lay between the germline ends. Looked up from germline, CDR1 is PRHDT and CDR2 is FYEKMQ (reference sequence). The CDR3 covers 13 residues. The CDR3 nucleotides are TGTGCCAGTACTCGGGTGGGGCCAGATACGCAGTATTTT. Encoded protein: CASTRVGPDTQYF.

The chain has TRBV30 and TRBJ2-1; 8 nucleotides align to TRBD2. The CDR3 is 14 amino acids. Germline CDR1 is GTSNPN and CDR2 is SVGIG (reference sequence). V dropped 3 bases and J dropped 3; count of bases not matched to a gene: 4. This CDR3 is CAWRPGLGYNEQFF. The CDR3 region has the DNA TGTGCCTGGAGGCCGGGACTAGGCTACAATGAGCAGTTCTTC.

The chain is built from TRBV7-9 and TRBJ1-2; possible D gene TRBD1, 5 bases. Trimming removed 3 bases from V and 4 bases from J, with 12 bases in between. This CDR3 contains 14 residues. In germline, CDR1 is SEHNR, CDR2 FQNEAQ (reference sequence). The CDR3 sequence is CASSFGGVTYGYTF. The CDR3 region has the DNA TGTGCCAGCAGCTTCGGGGGAGTAACCTATGGCTACACCTTC.

The chain couples TRBV27 to TRBJ1-4; unclear D gene. The CDR3 extends over 14 amino acids. Germline V CDR1 and CDR2: MNHEY, SMNVEV (reference sequence). The V end lost 3 bases, the J end lost 0 bases, and 5 bases lay between the germline ends. The CDR3 DNA sequence: TGTGCCAGCAGTTTCGGTGCAACTAATGAAAAACTGTTTTTT. Its protein product is CASSFGATNEKLFF.

This chain links TRBV24-1 with TRBJ2-2; TRBD2 aligns across 9 bases. V was pared by 1 base and J by 7 bases, with 6 bases of the junction left unmatched. This CDR3 has 16 amino acids. Looked up from germline, CDR1 is KGHDR and CDR2 is SFDVKD. CDR3 amino acids: CATSDFIAGAVGELFF. In DNA, the CDR3 is TGTGCCACCAGTGATTTCATAGCGGGAGCTGTCGGGGAGCTGTTTTTT.

As DNA, the CDR3 is TGTGCCTGGAGTGTTATCTTGGACAGGGGGCCCAGTTTCGCTGAAGCTTTCTTT. Translation gives CAWSVILDRGPSFAEAFF. The rearrangement joins TRBV30 to TRBJ1-1, with 11 positions matching TRBD1. This CDR3 contains 18 residues. CDR1 and CDR2 from the germline V gene are GTSNPN and SVGIG (reference sequence). After removal of 0 bases from V and 6 bases from J, the junction contained 15 bases not matched to a gene. Looking up the rest from reference TRBV30 and TRBJ1-1 gives the full variable domain: SQTIHQWPATLVQPVGSPLSLECTVEGTSNPNLYWYRQAAGRGLQLLFYSVGIGQISSEVPQNLSASRPQDRQFILSSKKLLLSDSGFYLCAWSVILDRGPSFAEAFFGQGTRLTVV.

The CDR3 nucleotides are TGTGCCAGCAGTTTGGCCCTTGGGAACACTGAAGCTTTCTTT. It codes for CASSLALGNTEAFF. The rearrangement joins TRBV28 to TRBJ1-1; no reliable D call. Germline CDR1 reads MDHEN; CDR2 reads SYDVKM. This CDR3 region has 14 residues. V lost 3 bases and J lost 1, with 9 bases in between. Variable domain in full (rest from reference TRBV28 and TRBJ1-1): DVKVTQSSRYLVKRTGEKVFLECVQDMDHENMFWYRQDPGLGLRLIYFSYDVKMKEKGDIPEGYSVSREKKERFSLILESASTNQTSMYLCASSLALGNTEAFFGQGTRLTVV.

The chain employs TRBV6-1 and TRBJ2-2; 10 nucleotides line up with TRBD2. The CDR3 spans 16 residues. Trimming removed 4 bases from V and 1 base from J; junction bases left unmatched: 3. Germline assignment: CDR1 MNHNS and CDR2 SASEGT. DNA for the CDR3: TGTGCCAGCAGTGCCTTAGCGGGGGGGAACACCGGGGAGCTGTTTTTT. Its protein is CASSALAGGNTGELFF.

V and J are TRBV19 and TRBJ2-7; no firm D call. Germline V gives CDR1 LNHDA, CDR2 SQIVND (reference sequence). CDR3 length equals 15 residues. V was shortened by 3 bases and J by 2 bases, with 14 bases between the two germline ends. The CDR3 region has the DNA TGTGCCAGTAGTATGGTTGGCGACTTCCCCTACGAGCAGTACTTC. Translated, it gives CASSMVGDFPYEQYF.

The chain is built from TRBV28 and TRBJ1-4, with TRBD1 matching 7 bases. CDR3 size: 14 residues. Germline CDR1 MDHEN, CDR2 SYDVKM. V gave up 5 bases and J gave up 9 bases; unmatched junction bases: 9. CDR3 nucleotide sequence: TGTGCCAGCAGTCTACAGGGGACGGGAAAAAAACTGTTTTTT. Translated, it gives CASSLQGTGKKLFF.

This chain joins TRBV30 and TRBJ2-1, with D possibly being TRBD2 (6 bases). The ends were cut back, 0 bases at V and 8 bases at J, with 17 bases in the middle. Germline values: CDR1 GTSNPN, CDR2 SVGIG (reference sequence). This CDR3 comprises 15 residues. CDR3 DNA sequence: TGTGCCTGGAGTGTAAGGGCGGGGTGGATCGATGAGCAGTTCTTC. This encodes CAWSVRAGWIDEQFF.

The chain links TRBV6-1 to TRBJ1-2, with a weak D call TRBD1 (6 bases). The CDR3 totals 14 residues. Germline lookup yields CDR1 MNHNS and CDR2 SASEGT. Trimming pared 0 bases from V and 8 bases from J, leaving 13 bases between. The CDR3 DNA reads TGTGCCAGCAGTGAAGCCAGGAGACAGGAAGGCTACACCTTC. Amino acid sequence: CASSEARRQEGYTF.

The chain employs TRBV9 and TRBJ2-5; 10 bases map to TRBD1. Germline loops: CDR1 SGDLS, CDR2 YYNGEE. The CDR3 loop spans 15 amino acids. With 0 bases clipped from V and 4 bases from J, the junction kept 3 bases outside the gene matches. CDR3: CASSVGQGAGETQYF. DNA for the CDR3: TGTGCCAGCAGCGTAGGACAGGGGGCAGGAGAGACCCAGTACTTC. Full variable domain (remainder filled in from reference TRBV9 and TRBJ2-5): DSGVTQTPKHLITATGQRVTLRCSPRSGDLSVYWYQQSLDQGLQFLIQYYNGEERAKGNILERFSAQQFPDLHSELNLSSLELGDSALYFCASSVGQGAGETQYFGPGTRLLVL.

This rearrangement joins TRBV12-3 or TRBV12-4 to TRBJ1-6; the D gene is possibly TRBD1 (6 bases). Trimming took 3 bases from V and 13 from J, leaving 10 bases between them. This CDR3 region has 12 residues. This CDR3 is CASSFEGVPLHF. For the CDR3, the DNA is TGTGCCAGCAGTTTCGAGGGGGTCCCCCTCCACTTT.

The chain carries TRBV19 and TRBJ1-2; D remains ambiguous. CDR1 LNHDA and CDR2 SQIVND come from the germline V gene (reference sequence). With 1 base removed from V and 2 bases from J, the gap between germline ends came to 11 bases. The CDR3 has 15 residues. Written as DNA, the CDR3 is TGTGCCAGTAGTATAGCGGCAGGAGGAAACTATGGCTACACCTTC. Its protein is CASSIAAGGNYGYTF.

J is TRBJ1-1 and V is TRBV28; TRBD1 is a possible D gene (6 bases). This CDR3 contains 16 residues. Deletions cut 8 bases from V and 8 bases from J, with 27 bases between. Per germline, CDR1 MDHEN and CDR2 SYDVKM. As DNA, the CDR3 is TGTGCCAGCTCCTCTTGGGGGCCAGGCCAACACTCGGAAGCTTTCTTT. Its protein product is CASSSWGPGQHSEAFF.

The rearrangement uses TRBV6-5 and TRBJ1-2; no clear D. V lost 8 bases and J 2 bases, leaving 12 bases between the germline ends. The CDR3 sequence is 13 residues long. CDR1 is MNHEY, CDR2 SVGAGI, per germline. The CDR3 loop reads CASSGLNNYGYTF. CDR3 in DNA: TGTGCCAGCTCAGGACTGAACAACTATGGCTACACCTTC.